This passage covers 2 T cell receptor beta chains from one sample sequenced in a study of control samples from healthy donors and cancer patients (dated by TCRdb to about 2020). Libraries were built with the immunoSEQ multiplex PCR assay. TCRdb took over this immuneACCESS table, retaining in-frame rearrangements with V and J assigned. Such tables are incomplete; in checked studies, under half of the missing clones stem from an unresolved V gene, and the remainder is unexplained. Within this sample are some 200,000 clones, with just under 95% of them counted one time only. Approximately 1.6% of the sample goes to the ten largest clones. The sequenced sample was blood. Receptors originate from a man aged 50 to 59 in good health.

The rearrangement joins TRBV7-2 to TRBJ2-7; D remains ambiguous. CDR1 and CDR2 (germline): SGHTA, FQGNSA. This CDR3 is built from 15 residues. Trimming shortened V by 1 base and J by 3 bases, and 13 bases separated the two germline ends. In DNA, the CDR3 is TGTGCCAGCAGCTTAGGGTCAGGAGTTCTCTACGAGCAGTACTTC. It is translated as CASSLGSGVLYEQYF.

V usage is TRBV7-2 and J usage is TRBJ2-3; D may be TRBD1 (6 bases). V was shortened by 7 bases and J by 7 bases, with 24 bases between the two germline ends. This CDR3 comprises 16 residues. Germline CDR1 is SGHTA and CDR2 is FQGNSA. The CDR3: CASIPWTERTRYTQYF. CDR3 in DNA: TGTGCCAGCATCCCTTGGACAGAACGCACAAGGTATACGCAGTATTTT. Filled out from reference TRBV7-2 and TRBJ2-3, the complete variable domain reads GAGVSQSPSNKVTEKGKDVELRCDPISGHTALYWYRQSLGQGLEFLIYFQGNSAPDKSGLPSDRFSAERTGGSVSTLTIQRTQQEDSAVYLCASIPWTERTRYTQYFGPGTRLTVL.